The TCR beta chain described here comes from a study of T cells in Graves' hyperthyroidism and ophthalmopathy. This clonotype was seen repeatedly, ten times or more. RNA transcripts provided the source from which TCR beta CDR3 regions were amplified. A first-round RT-PCR of the TCR CDR3 used the HTBI primer set. TCRdb processed the multiplex PCR reads anew with MiXCR; each CDR3 protein has one entry. Of roughly 500,000 distinct CDR3 sequences listed, roughly 50% were seen once; the top ten hold under 20%. This TCR was recovered from an adult woman with Graves' disease, either hyperthyroidism or ophthalmopathy (not recorded which). Material for sequencing was peripheral blood or thyroid tissue (not recorded which).

CDR3 loop: CASSPGGLGVQGNEQYF. Here the CDR3 DNA reads TGTGCCAGCAGCCCGGGGGGCTTGGGGGTTCAGGGTAACGAGCAGTACTTC. The V gene is TRBV5-8, the J gene TRBJ2-7; D possibly corresponds to TRBD2 (7 bases). Germline CDR1 SGHTS, CDR2 YDEGEE. Trimming took off 4 bases at V and 5 bases at J, with 25 bases between the two ends. This CDR3 has 17 amino acids.